A single sample is the source of the 11 T cell receptor beta chains below, sequenced in a study of T cell responses to AZD1222 COVID-19 vaccine. The data were produced by immunoSEQ multiplex PCR, yet TCRdb's version contains in-frame clones alone and is incomplete. The table shows tens of thousands of clones, with about 88% occurring only once. This specimen was peripheral blood, taken 28 days after the second AZD1222 dose. These TCRs come from an adult who received the AZD1222 COVID-19 vaccine.

This chain links TRBV19 with TRBJ1-1; D perhaps matches TRBD1 (5 bases). The CDR3 runs to 13 residues. V shed 5 bases and J shed 2 bases, with 9 bases lying between them. The germline V gene encodes CDR1 LNHDA and CDR2 SQIVND (reference sequence). CDR3 sequence (DNA): TGTGCCAGTAGTGTACAGGAAAACACTGAAGCTTTCTTT. As protein: CASSVQENTEAFF.

The gene calls are TRBV18 and TRBJ1-2, with TRBD1 identical over 12 bases. Germline V gene lookup returns CDR1 KGHSH and CDR2 LQKENI. V shed 0 bases and J 7 bases; nucleotides not matched to a gene: 6. The CDR3 length is 16 residues. The CDR3 DNA follows: TGTGCCAGCTCACCACCGTCGGGACAGGGGGCGTTTGGCTACACCTTC. Protein product: CASSPPSGQGAFGYTF.

The CDR3 is CASSPDRDRAQYF. CDR3 nucleotides: TGTGCCAGCTCGCCTGACAGGGATCGGGCCCAGTACTTC. The chain links TRBV18 to TRBJ2-5, with TRBD1 matching over 7 bases. Germline V CDR1 and CDR2: KGHSH, LQKENI. V was clipped by 6 bases and J by 9 bases; unmatched bases: 10. The CDR3 is made up of 13 amino acids.

This sequence joins TRBV2 and TRBJ1-2; no clear D gene. Germline-derived CDR1 and CDR2 are SNHLY and FYNNEI. The CDR3 runs 15 residues. V was trimmed by 6 bases and J by 2 bases, leaving 16 bases between them. CDR3: CASRAKGAGNYGYTF. The CDR3 DNA is TGTGCCAGCAGGGCCAAGGGTGCAGGAAACTATGGCTACACCTTC.

This clone was seen more than once but under ten times. The CDR3: CATSDSQVGLNTGELFF. The CDR3 DNA is TGTGCCACCAGTGATTCCCAGGTGGGGCTAAACACCGGGGAGCTGTTTTTT. This chain links TRBV24-1 with TRBJ2-2; perhaps TRBD1 as D (5 bases). V lost 2 bases, J lost 2 bases, and 14 bases lay in between. Germline lookup yields CDR1 KGHDR and CDR2 SFDVKD. This CDR3 has 17 amino acids.

The rearrangement links TRBV7-9 to TRBJ2-5, with D perhaps TRBD1 (6 bases). The V gene's germline CDR1 is SEHNR and CDR2 FQNEAQ (reference sequence). Trimming stripped 2 bases from V and 2 bases from J, with 9 bases between. The CDR3 contains 14 residues. CDR3 residues: CASSLRGSQETQYF. The CDR3 nucleotides read TGTGCCAGCAGCTTAAGGGGGTCACAAGAGACCCAGTACTTC.

The chain combines TRBV5-1 with TRBJ1-2; tentative D call: TRBD1 (5 bases). Germline assignment: CDR1 SGHRS and CDR2 YFSETQ. The CDR3 spans 14 residues. The V gene lost 1 base and the J gene lost 2 bases, with 9 bases spanning the gap. The CDR3 DNA reads TGCGCCAGCAGCTTGATAGGGGCGAACTATGGCTACACCTTC. This encodes CASSLIGANYGYTF.

V gene TRBV1 combines with J gene TRBJ2-7; the D segment call TRBD2 is taken from the table without a DNA check. TRBV1 is shown as a pseudogene. CDR3 length equals 14 residues. CDR3 in amino acids: CTSSGGASSYEQYF. DNA of the CDR3: TGCACCAGCAGCGGGGGGGCGTCCTCCTACGAGCAGTACTTC.

The V and J genes are TRBV2 and TRBJ1-2, with 7 bases aligning to TRBD1. In germline, CDR1 is SNHLY, CDR2 FYNNEI. CDR3 length: 14 residues. V lost 7 bases to trimming and J lost 7 bases; unmatched junction nucleotides: 12. The CDR3 sequence is CASNIQGSGPGYTF. As DNA, the CDR3 is TGTGCCAGCAATATACAGGGGTCAGGGCCTGGCTACACCTTC.

V is TRBV10-3 and J is TRBJ2-7; a possible D gene is TRBD2 (8 bases). This CDR3 is 13 amino acids long. V shed 6 bases and J shed 5 bases, with 14 bases lying between them. Per germline, CDR1 ENHRY and CDR2 SYGVKD. The CDR3 is CAISGRGPNEQYF. The DNA for the CDR3 is TGTGCCATCAGCGGGAGGGGGCCTAACGAGCAGTACTTC.

The V gene is TRBV30, the J gene TRBJ2-7; D is perhaps TRBD1 (6 bases). Germline values: CDR1 GTSNPN, CDR2 SVGIG (reference sequence). The CDR3 contains 14 residues. V lost 1 base to trimming and J lost 0 bases, with 10 bases between them. The CDR3 bases are TGTGCCTGGAGTGACGGCAGGGGCTCCTACGAGCAGTACTTC. It specifies CAWSDGRGSYEQYF.